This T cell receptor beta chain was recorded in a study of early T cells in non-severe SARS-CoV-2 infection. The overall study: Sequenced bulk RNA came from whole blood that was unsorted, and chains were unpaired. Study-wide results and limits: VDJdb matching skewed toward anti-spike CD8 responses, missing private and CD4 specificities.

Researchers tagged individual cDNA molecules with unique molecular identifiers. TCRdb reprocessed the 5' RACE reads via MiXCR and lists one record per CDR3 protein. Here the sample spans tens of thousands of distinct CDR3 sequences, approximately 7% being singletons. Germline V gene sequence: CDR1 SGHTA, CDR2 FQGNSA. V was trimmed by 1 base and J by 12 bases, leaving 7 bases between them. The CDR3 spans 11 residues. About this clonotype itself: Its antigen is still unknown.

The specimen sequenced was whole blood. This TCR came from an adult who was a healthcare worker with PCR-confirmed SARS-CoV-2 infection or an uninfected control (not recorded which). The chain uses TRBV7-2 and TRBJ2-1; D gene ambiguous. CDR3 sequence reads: CASSLGLVQFF. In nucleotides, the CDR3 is TGTGCCAGCAGCTTAGGACTCGTGCAGTTCTTC.